Detailed here is one T cell receptor beta chain. The junction does not match germline at one end; this may be a read error. The sample comes from a study of blood T cell repertoires in COVID-19. Generated by immunoSEQ multiplex PCR, the TCRdb table keeps only in-frame clones and is missing some. The sample carries around 180,000 clones, around 90% recorded once. Germline V gives CDR1 SGHDT, CDR2 YYEEEE. CDR3 size: 14 residues. The V gene is TRBV5-6, the J gene TRBJ2-7; 9 positions agree with TRBD2. The TCR comes from a man in his fifties or sixties with acute or convalescent COVID-19. Sequencing was done on a sample of peripheral blood. The CDR3 DNA reads TGTGCCGGCAGGCCCCGCGGGAGGGCCGGGGAGCAGTACTTC. Translating it yields CAGRPRGRAGEQYF.